The 23 T cell receptor beta chains in this list originate from one sample, sequenced in a study of T cells after yellow fever vaccination. One entry per CDR3 protein results from TCRdb running MiXCR on the 5' RACE reads. The profile shows about 310,000 distinct CDR3 sequences, approximately 3.9% of them singletons. The sample in question was PBMCs, obtained on the day of the yellow fever booster vaccination. All receptors come from a man between 18 and 29 years old who received the YFV17D yellow fever vaccine.

This clonotype was observed at least ten times. V gene TRBV5-1 combines with J gene TRBJ2-3; D remains unclear. V lost 5 bases, J lost 5 bases, and 15 bases lay in between. Germline V gives CDR1 SGHRS, CDR2 YFSETQ. The CDR3 sequence is 14 residues long. CDR3 residues: CASRDEALEDTQYF. The CDR3 DNA sequence: TGCGCCAGCAGAGACGAGGCCCTAGAAGATACGCAGTATTTT. Together with reference TRBV5-1 and TRBJ2-3, the CDR3 gives the full variable domain: KAGVTQTPRYLIKTRGQQVTLSCSPISGHRSVSWYQQTPGQGLQFLFEYFSETQRNKGNFPGRFSGRQFSNSRSEMNVSTLELGDSALYLCASRDEALEDTQYFGPGTRLTVL.

The sample holds a few counts of this clonotype. The V call is TRBV7-9, the J call TRBJ1-1; tentatively, D is TRBD1 (6 bases). The CDR3 sequence is 15 residues long. The V and J ends lost 7 bases and 0 bases respectively, with 15 bases between them. Germline CDR1 and CDR2: SEHNR and FQNEAQ (reference sequence). CDR3 in DNA: TGTGCCAGCAAGATAACCGGACAGTTGAACACTGAAGCTTTCTTT. Amino acid sequence: CASKITGQLNTEAFF.

This clonotype occurred a few times. This chain joins TRBV11-1 and TRBJ2-7; 7 nucleotides agree with TRBD1. This CDR3 comprises 13 residues. Germline trimming cut 6 bases from V and 5 bases from J; bases unmatched to any gene: 7. Germline V gives CDR1 SGHAT, CDR2 FQDESV (reference sequence). CDR3 in amino acids: CASRETGNDEQYF. The CDR3 coding sequence is TGTGCCAGCAGGGAGACAGGGAACGACGAGCAGTACTTC.

The DNA of the CDR3 is TGCGCCAGCAGCTTGGCCCCAGGGGGCGGCTACAATGAGCAGTTCTTC. Protein: CASSLAPGGGYNEQFF. The chain combines TRBV5-1 with TRBJ2-1, with 8 bases aligning to TRBD1. Per the germline V gene, CDR1 is SGHRS and CDR2 is YFSETQ. The junction had 5 bases not matched to a gene; V was cut back by 0 bases and J by 3 bases. This CDR3 spans 16 amino acids.

The chain carries TRBV7-2 and TRBJ2-1; 8 nucleotides agree with TRBD1. The CDR3 length is 15 residues. Germline CDR1 reads SGHTA; CDR2 reads FQGNSA. Losses at the gene ends were 1 base for V and 6 bases for J; bases not matched to a gene: 5. The CDR3 DNA follows: TGTGCCAGCAGCTTAGGTTTGACAGGGGTCAATGAGCAGTTCTTC. Translated: CASSLGLTGVNEQFF.

The chain employs TRBV14 and TRBJ2-7, with TRBD1 matching 7 bases. Germline V gives CDR1 SGHDN, CDR2 FVKESK. This CDR3 has 14 amino acids. CDR3 in amino acids: CTEDRRLNTYEQYV. CDR3 nucleotides: TGCACAGAGGACAGGAGACTAAATACCTACGAGCAGTACGTC.

At least ten counts were recorded for this clonotype. The CDR3 DNA follows: TGCAGTGCTCCCGATACGGGGGACCAAGAGACCCAGTACTTC. This translates into CSAPDTGDQETQYF. The chain joins TRBV20-1 to TRBJ2-5; tentatively, D is TRBD2 (6 bases). This CDR3 is built from 14 residues. The V end was cut by 5 bases, the J end by 0 bases, with 13 bases between. CDR1 and CDR2 from the germline V gene are DFQATT and SNEGSKA (reference sequence).

This clonotype was counted only a few times. The chain recombines TRBV5-1 with TRBJ2-7, with 8 bases that match TRBD1. This CDR3 contains 15 residues. The V and J ends lost 2 bases and 7 bases, in that order; junction bases with no gene match: 11. The germline CDR1 and CDR2 sequences are SGHRS and YFSETQ. CDR3 sequence: CASSLDRGFRGEQYF. CDR3 coding DNA: TGCGCCAGCAGCTTAGACAGGGGCTTTAGGGGAGAGCAGTACTTC.

This clonotype was counted at least ten times. The CDR3 region is CASSYSATSGGGGELFF. Here the CDR3 DNA reads TGTGCCAGCAGTTACTCTGCGACTAGCGGGGGAGGAGGGGAGCTGTTTTTT. The genes are TRBV27 and TRBJ2-2, with 12 bases that match TRBD2. There are 17 residues in the CDR3. Germline values: CDR1 MNHEY, CDR2 SMNVEV (reference sequence). Losses at the gene ends were 4 bases for V and 8 bases for J; bases not matched to a gene: 11.

V and J are TRBV5-5 and TRBJ1-5; the match to TRBD1 covers 8 bases. CDR1 and CDR2 from the germline V gene are SGHKS and YYEKEE (reference sequence). The J segment lost 7 bases and the V segment lost 4 bases, leaving 10 bases of the junction unmatched. This CDR3 contains 15 residues. The CDR3 region has the DNA TGTGCCAGCAGCAGCAACGGACAGGGTAGGCAGCCCCAGCATTTT. Translating it yields CASSSNGQGRQPQHF. Using reference TRBV5-5 and TRBJ1-5 for the parts outside the CDR3, the full variable domain is DAGVTQSPTHLIKTRGQQVTLRCSPISGHKSVSWYQQVLGQGPQFIFQYYEKEERGRGNFPDRFSARQFPNYSSELNVNALLLGDSALYLCASSSNGQGRQPQHFGDGTRLSIL.

The CDR3 region has the DNA TGCGCCAGCAGCCAAGACCGGGACAGGAGCAATCAGCCCCAGCATTTT. This gives the protein CASSQDRDRSNQPQHF. The chain uses TRBV4-3 and TRBJ1-5; 8 bases match TRBD1. Germline assignment: CDR1 LGHNA and CDR2 YSLEER. J gave up 1 base and V 0 bases, and 2 bases lay outside the gene matches. The CDR3 is made up of 16 amino acids.

In this sample, this clonotype turned up many times. At one end, the junction sequence differs from germline, possibly due to a read error. The chain uses TRBV20-1 and TRBJ2-7; 9 positions match TRBD1. The CDR3 runs to 13 residues. CDR1 is DFQATT, CDR2 SNEGSKA, per germline (reference sequence). The CDR3 DNA sequence: TGCAGCGCTAGTAAGACAGGGGGAAGAGAGCAGTACTTC. This translates into CSASKTGGREQYF.

The chain couples TRBV19 to TRBJ1-3; TRBD1 matches 8 bases. The CDR3 consists of 15 residues. J lost 0 bases, V lost 9 bases, and 7 bases had no gene match. Germline CDR1 LNHDA, CDR2 SQIVND (reference sequence). The chain's CDR3 is CASRTGINSGNTIYF. CDR3 nucleotides: TGTGCCAGCAGGACAGGGATCAACTCTGGAAACACCATATATTTT.

This clonotype showed up just a few times. As DNA, the CDR3 is TGTGCCAGCAGTTTAATGGGACACAACAATCAGCCCCAGCATTTT. Its protein product is CASSLMGHNNQPQHF. V and J are TRBV12-3 or TRBV12-4 and TRBJ1-5; maybe TRBD1 (6 bases). The CDR3 runs 15 residues. V gave up 2 bases and J gave up 3 bases, with 11 bases separating them.

A remark on this clonotype: With a much larger clone just one base away, this may be a read error. The CDR3 ends on some other residue instead of the conserved phenylalanine or tryptophan, so this is likely a read error. The V and J genes are TRBV20-1 and TRBJ2-5, with no clear D. The length of the CDR3 is 14 residues. Germline CDR1 DFQATT, CDR2 SNEGSKA (reference sequence). V was pared by 3 bases and J by 0 bases, with 11 bases between. Here the CDR3 reads CSARALRYQETQYL. The CDR3 DNA sequence: TGCAGTGCTAGGGCCCTCCGGTACCAAGAGACCCAGTACCTC.

V usage is TRBV6-2 or TRBV6-3 and J usage is TRBJ1-5; possibly TRBD1 for D (5 bases). The CDR3 sequence is 16 residues long. With 3 bases removed from V and 3 bases from J, the gap between germline ends came to 15 bases. Germline V gene data show CDR1 as MNHEY and CDR2 as SVGEGT. For the CDR3, the DNA is TGTGCCAGCAGTTATGTCCCCGACAGACCCAATCAGCCCCAGCATTTT. Protein sequence: CASSYVPDRPNQPQHF.

This clonotype was seen at least ten times. The chain is built from TRBV6-2 or TRBV6-3 and TRBJ2-1; D unresolved. Germline V CDR1 and CDR2: MNHEY, SVGEGT. CDR3 length: 14 amino acids. V dropped 4 bases and J dropped 7 bases, with 14 bases sitting between them. The CDR3 protein is CASSFGVQTNEQFF. The CDR3 nucleotides read TGTGCCAGCAGTTTTGGGGTCCAGACGAATGAGCAGTTCTTC.

This clonotype has a count of ten or more. V usage is TRBV3-1 and J usage is TRBJ2-3; 10 nucleotides line up with TRBD2. The CDR3 consists of 17 residues. The ends lost 4 bases at V and 4 bases at J; junction bases unmatched: 11. In germline, CDR1 is LGHDT, CDR2 YNNKEL (reference sequence). The CDR3 sequence: CASSPLRSGGASDTQYF. In nucleotides, the CDR3 is TGTGCCAGCAGCCCCCTTAGAAGCGGGGGGGCCTCAGATACGCAGTATTTT.

The sample holds a few counts of this clonotype. J is TRBJ2-5 and V is TRBV7-8, with D tentatively TRBD1 (5 bases). Germline CDR1 SGHVS, CDR2 FQNEAQ. This CDR3 has 12 residues. With 5 bases removed from V and 5 bases from J, the gap between germline ends came to 9 bases. CDR3 amino acids: CASSLRVETQYF. CDR3 DNA: TGTGCCAGCAGCCTCAGGGTCGAGACCCAGTACTTC.

This clonotype appeared a single time. The rearrangement uses TRBV5-1 and TRBJ1-2, with D possibly TRBD1 on 5 matching bases. This CDR3 is built from 14 residues. The germline V and J ends were trimmed by 5 bases and 2 bases, with 13 bases remaining between them. Germline CDR1 is SGHRS and CDR2 is YFSETQ. CDR3 residues: CASRGGGRNYGYTF. For the CDR3, the DNA is TGCGCCAGCAGGGGCGGGGGAAGGAACTATGGCTACACCTTC.

The table lists this clonotype with a few counts. The chain couples TRBV18 to TRBJ1-2; D is ambiguous. The germline gives CDR1 KGHSH, CDR2 LQKENI. V gave up 3 bases and J gave up 2 bases, with 13 bases separating them. This CDR3 has 15 amino acids. The CDR3 sequence: CASSPEAARNYGYTF. As DNA, the CDR3 is TGTGCCAGCTCACCCGAAGCCGCACGGAACTATGGCTACACCTTC.

This clonotype was counted only a few times. The V and J genes are TRBV6-1 and TRBJ2-3; no reliable D call. This CDR3 has 16 amino acids. Trimming cost V 2 bases and J 0 bases, with 12 bases left between them. Germline-derived CDR1 and CDR2 are MNHNS and SASEGT. The CDR3 region has the DNA TGTGCCAGCAGTGAATTTACAGACCCTAGCACAGATACGCAGTATTTT. Its protein is CASSEFTDPSTDTQYF.

There are a few counts of this clonotype. The V call is TRBV28, the J call TRBJ2-3; TRBD2 aligns across 9 bases. Germline values: CDR1 MDHEN, CDR2 SYDVKM. CDR3 length: 16 amino acids. The V and J ends lost 7 bases and 2 bases, in that order; junction bases with no gene match: 10. The CDR3 loop is CASTSGKRGVTDTQYF. CDR3 bases: TGTGCCAGCACCTCGGGGAAGCGGGGGGTCACAGATACGCAGTATTTT.